This T cell receptor (beta chain) was recorded in a study of spatial heterogeneity in lung cancer. The overall study: Alpha-chain sequences were detected in numbers that were consistently lower than beta-chain sequences.

Single TCR cDNA molecules each had their own unique molecular identifier. Each CDR3 protein gets one entry after TCRdb re-called the 5' RACE reads with MiXCR. The sample shows 110,000 or so distinct CDR3 sequences, 11% of them seen only once. The time point here: blood at routine non-recurrence follow-up after resection. The authors sequenced whole RNA from tumor, nontumor lung or frozen PBMC without sorting. The CDR3 is 15 amino acids. Unmatched junction bases numbered 4, after V lost 5 bases and J lost 6 bases. Germline loops: CDR1 MDHEN, CDR2 SYDVKM. This clonotype has a count of ten or more. The receptor was derived from a female donor with early-stage non-small cell lung cancer. This chain uses TRBV28 with TRBJ2-5; the match to TRBD2 covers 15 bases. The sample here was PBMCs, taken at follow-up. The DNA of the CDR3 is TGTGCCAGCAGTGTCGGGACTAGCGGGAGGCAGACCCAGTACTTC. Translating it yields CASSVGTSGRQTQYF.